Below, 10 T cell receptor beta chains from the same sample are listed, as sequenced in a study of shared clonotypes between healthy human individuals. Repertoires were generated with immunoSEQ multiplex PCR, while TCRdb's copy carries only in-frame clones and drops some. The table includes some 2.1 million clones, just under 95% detected once. CD8 cells regarded as naive lacked CD45RO, were positively chosen for CCR7, and omitted terminally differentiated effector memory CD45RA+ cells. Sequencing was done on a sample of naive CD8+ T cells sorted from blood. These receptors were obtained from a man between 18 and 35 years old in good health.

The chain couples TRBV5-6 to TRBJ2-1; 11 bases fit TRBD2. Germline values: CDR1 SGHDT, CDR2 YYEEEE. The CDR3 is 17 amino acids. The V segment lost 3 bases and the J segment 8 bases; nucleotides outside the gene matches: 13. Here the CDR3 reads CASSWGSSGRSFDEQFF. The CDR3 region has the DNA TGTGCCAGCAGCTGGGGGTCTAGCGGGAGGAGTTTTGATGAGCAGTTCTTC. Full variable domain (rest looked up from reference TRBV5-6 and TRBJ2-1): DAGVTQSPTHLIKTRGQQVTLRCSPKSGHDTVSWYQQALGQGPQFIFQYYEEEERQRGNFPDRFSGHQFPNYSSELNVNALLLGDSALYLCASSWGSSGRSFDEQFFGPGTRLTVL.

The chain recombines TRBV27 with TRBJ1-2, with 9 nucleotides matching TRBD1. The CDR3 contains 15 residues. CDR1 and CDR2 from the germline V gene are MNHEY and SMNVEV (reference sequence). The V segment lost 4 bases and the J segment 1 base; nucleotides outside the gene matches: 4. The CDR3 nucleotides are TGTGCCAGCAGTTACGGACAGGGGAGTAACTATGGCTACACCTTC. This encodes CASSYGQGSNYGYTF.

Details on this clone: This same CDR3 is encoded by further DNA sequences in the sample. The rearrangement uses TRBV5-6 and TRBJ2-7, with TRBD1 identical over 8 bases. The junction had 1 base not matched to a gene; V was cut back by 3 bases and J by 5 bases. This CDR3 is built from 12 residues. Germline lookup yields CDR1 SGHDT and CDR2 YYEEEE. The chain's CDR3 is CASSSTGDEQYF. The CDR3 DNA follows: TGTGCCAGCAGCTCGACAGGGGACGAGCAGTACTTC.

This sequence joins TRBV6-6 and TRBJ1-5; D is unresolved. Per germline, CDR1 MNHNY and CDR2 SVGAGI (reference sequence). The CDR3 runs 10 residues. The V end was cut by 2 bases, the J end by 15 bases, with 8 bases between. The CDR3 region has the DNA TGTGCCAGCAGTTACAATCGGTGGCATTTT. Amino acid sequence: CASSYNRWHF.

This rearrangement joins TRBV9 to TRBJ1-1, with D possibly TRBD1 on 5 matching bases. The CDR3 has 15 amino acids. V was pared by 3 bases and J by 3 bases, with 15 bases between. Germline V gene data show CDR1 as SGDLS and CDR2 as YYNGEE. DNA for the CDR3: TGTGCCAGCAGCGAGTCGGGGGTAAAAGACACTGAAGCTTTCTTT. This codes for CASSESGVKDTEAFF.

Note on this clone: Additional DNA sequences in this sample encode the identical CDR3. The chain couples TRBV6-5 to TRBJ2-5; 7 bases match TRBD2. CDR3 size: 14 residues. V shed 6 bases, J shed 5 bases, and the junction held 9 bases outside the gene matches. Germline values: CDR1 MNHEY, CDR2 SVGAGI. The CDR3 spells CASSSPGGRETQYF. The CDR3 bases are TGTGCCAGCAGCTCCCCCGGGGGGAGGGAGACCCAGTACTTC.

V and J are TRBV20-1 and TRBJ1-5, with D perhaps matching TRBD1 (5 bases). Per germline, CDR1 DFQATT and CDR2 SNEGSKA (reference sequence). The CDR3 totals 11 residues. V lost 0 bases, J lost 11 bases, and 8 bases lay in between. CDR3: CSARDEGAQHF. The CDR3 coding sequence is TGCAGTGCTAGAGATGAAGGGGCCCAGCATTTT.

The chain has TRBV29-1 and TRBJ2-7; TRBD2 aligns across 7 bases. The CDR3 length is 14 residues. V lost 3 bases to trimming and J lost 6 bases; unmatched junction nucleotides: 11. Germline CDR1 and CDR2: SQVTM and ANQGSEA. CDR3: CSVDVREGLGEQYF. The CDR3 bases are TGCAGCGTTGATGTGAGGGAGGGGTTGGGCGAGCAGTACTTC.

V gene TRBV28 combines with J gene TRBJ2-1, with D unresolved. CDR1 and CDR2 (germline): MDHEN, SYDVKM. CDR3 length equals 14 residues. V was cut by 4 bases and J by 10 bases, with 17 bases left in between. DNA of the CDR3: TGTGCCAGCAGTTCGGGCTGGGGTGGTAGGGAGCAGTTCTTC. It is translated as CASSSGWGGREQFF.

A single count supports this clone. The chain uses TRBV29-1 and TRBJ2-1; TRBD1 aligns across 7 bases. The V gene end was trimmed by 7 bases and the J gene end by 2 bases; junction bases not matched to a gene: 11. CDR1 is SQVTM and CDR2 is ANQGSEA in the germline V gene. The CDR3 contains 15 residues. The CDR3 sequence is CSGYKSDRTYNEQFF. The CDR3 nucleotides read TGCAGCGGATACAAATCGGACAGGACCTACAATGAGCAGTTCTTC.